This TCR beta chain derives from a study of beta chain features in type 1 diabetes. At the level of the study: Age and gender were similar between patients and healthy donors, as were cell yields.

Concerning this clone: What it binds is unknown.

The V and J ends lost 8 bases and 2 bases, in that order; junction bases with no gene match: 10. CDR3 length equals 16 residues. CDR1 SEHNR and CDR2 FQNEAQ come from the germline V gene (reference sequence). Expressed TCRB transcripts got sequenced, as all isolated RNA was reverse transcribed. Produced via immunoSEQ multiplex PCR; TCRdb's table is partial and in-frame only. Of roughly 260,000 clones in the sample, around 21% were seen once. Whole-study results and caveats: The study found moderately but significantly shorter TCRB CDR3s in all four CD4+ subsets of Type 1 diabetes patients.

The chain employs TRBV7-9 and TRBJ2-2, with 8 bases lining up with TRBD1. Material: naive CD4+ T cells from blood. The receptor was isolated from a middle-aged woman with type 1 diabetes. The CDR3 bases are TGTGCCAGCCCCTCCGGGACAGGCTTTAACACCGGGGAGCTGTTTTTT. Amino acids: CASPSGTGFNTGELFF.